One T cell receptor beta chain is described in this entry. Its antigen is currently unknown. This entry comes from a study of CD4+ T cells in melanoma. General study results and limits: In melanoma, neoantigen-specific CD4+ T cells reportedly differed in differentiation state. CD8+ T cell, macrophage and B cell function reportedly correlated with neoantigen-specific CD4+ T cells.

Assay used: immunoSEQ multiplex PCR; TCRdb lists only in-frame clones, some missing. Altogether around 130,000 clones are present, 92% being singletons, with the ten largest covering approximately 1.5%. The germline V gene encodes CDR1 SEHNR and CDR2 FQNEAQ (reference sequence). Trimming removed 5 bases at V and 5 bases at J, with 9 bases between. The CDR3 runs to 13 residues. The sequence was obtained from a human donor with melanoma. The rearrangement joins TRBV7-9 to TRBJ2-2; D ambiguous. This CDR3 is CASSPISTGELFF. The DNA for the CDR3 is TGTGCCAGCAGCCCTATATCAACCGGGGAGCTGTTTTTT.